These 10 T cell receptor beta chains originate from one sample sequenced in a study of cytomegalovirus exposure and HLA in healthy donors. In the PCR, 60 Vbeta and 13 Jbeta primers were used. TCRdb's copy holds only in-frame clones and misses some; the assay was immunoSEQ multiplex PCR. Of some 130,000 clones in the sample, 65% to 80% were seen once. The sequencing sample was made of PBMCs. The receptors shown here come from a human donor in good health.

The chain is built from TRBV27 and TRBJ1-2, with 7 nucleotides matching TRBD1. Germline V CDR1 and CDR2: MNHEY, SMNVEV (reference sequence). With V trimmed by 6 bases and J by 3 bases, 4 bases remained unmatched. The CDR3 spans 13 residues. The CDR3 here is CASSYGTDYGYTF. The CDR3 DNA sequence: TGTGCCAGCAGCTATGGGACAGACTATGGCTACACCTTC.

The V call is TRBV25-1, the J call TRBJ2-1; 8 positions agree with TRBD2. Germline CDR1 and CDR2: MGHDK and SYGVNS. With 7 bases clipped from V and 4 bases from J, the junction kept 3 bases outside the gene matches. The CDR3 covers 13 residues. CDR3 in DNA: TGTGCCAGCACCGGGACTAGTTACAATGAGCAGTTCTTC. Translating it yields CASTGTSYNEQFF.

V gene TRBV5-1 combines with J gene TRBJ2-7; D is perhaps TRBD1 (6 bases). CDR3 length: 13 residues. Looked up from germline, CDR1 is SGHRS and CDR2 is YFSETQ. V lost 4 bases to trimming and J lost 5 bases, with 13 bases between them. The CDR3 nucleotides read TGCGCCAGCAGCACCGGACAGAGCAACGAGCAGTACTTC. Translating it yields CASSTGQSNEQYF.

This clone showed up just once. J is TRBJ2-2 and V is TRBV5-1; 10 positions agree with TRBD2. The CDR3 runs to 15 residues. Trimming removed 4 bases from V and 3 bases from J; junction bases left unmatched: 3. Germline CDR1 SGHRS, CDR2 YFSETQ. The chain's CDR3 is CASSTSGGDTGELFF. The CDR3 DNA reads TGCGCCAGCAGCACCAGCGGGGGGGACACCGGGGAGCTGTTTTTT.

The chain carries TRBV2 and TRBJ1-2, with TRBD1 matching over 8 bases. The germline V gene has CDR1 SNHLY and CDR2 FYNNEI. J lost 9 bases, V lost 0 bases, and 3 bases had no gene match. CDR3 length equals 13 residues. The CDR3 spells CASSEAQGASYTF. CDR3 DNA sequence: TGTGCCAGCAGTGAAGCCCAGGGGGCGAGCTACACCTTC.

J is TRBJ2-3 and V is TRBV9, with a possible D match to TRBD2 (6 bases). Germline lookup yields CDR1 SGDLS and CDR2 YYNGEE. Trimming left V 0 bases short and J 5 bases short, with 10 bases between. The CDR3 spans 14 residues. CDR3 nucleotide sequence: TGTGCCAGCAGCGTAGACGGGAGACAAGATACGCAGTATTTT. It is translated as CASSVDGRQDTQYF.

There are a few counts of this clone. The rearrangement joins TRBV28 to TRBJ1-5, with D perhaps TRBD1 (6 bases). Germline V gene data show CDR1 as MDHEN and CDR2 as SYDVKM. Trimming shortened V by 11 bases and J by 3 bases, and 17 bases separated the two germline ends. The CDR3 is made up of 14 amino acids. CDR3 nucleotides: TGTGCCGCGAGACTACAGGGCTTCAATCAGCCCCAGCATTTT. Its protein is CAARLQGFNQPQHF.

In this sample, this clone turned up a few times. Other nucleotide sequences from this sample produce the same CDR3. The CDR3 DNA is TGTGCCAGCAGCTTAGGGGGGCGCAATCAGCCCCAGCATTTT. It specifies CASSLGGRNQPQHF. The chain combines TRBV7-9 with TRBJ1-5; perhaps TRBD1 as D (6 bases). V lost 1 base to trimming and J lost 2 bases, with 6 bases between them. CDR1 is SEHNR and CDR2 is FQNEAQ in the germline V gene (reference sequence). This CDR3 comprises 14 residues.

This clone was detected a few times. The chain joins TRBV6-6 to TRBJ2-7; tentatively, D is TRBD1 (5 bases). The V gene's germline CDR1 is MNHNY and CDR2 SVGAGI (reference sequence). The CDR3 extends over 13 amino acids. V was clipped by 7 bases and J by 3 bases, with 13 bases between them. Written as DNA, the CDR3 is TGTGCCAGCACCCCCGGGCAGGGCTACGAGCAGTACTTC. Translating gives CASTPGQGYEQYF.

The chain combines TRBV10-3 with TRBJ1-5; no reliable D call. CDR1 is ENHRY and CDR2 is SYGVKD in the germline V gene. The CDR3 is 13 amino acids. V was clipped by 4 bases and J by 5 bases, with 9 bases between them. The CDR3 sequence is CAISGVADQPQHF. The DNA of the CDR3 is TGTGCCATCAGTGGGGTAGCGGATCAGCCCCAGCATTTT.